This T cell receptor (beta chain) was profiled in a study of CD8+ T cells in alopecia areata. The overall study: The drug, oral tofacitinib, was given to treated patients at 5 to 10 mg twice daily. Study conclusions and caveats: Scalp and blood retained many expanded lesional clones during tofacitinib.

Treatment given: oral pan-JAK inhibitor, 5-10 mg twice daily. Points on this clone: The target antigen is unknown.

This CDR3 spans 15 amino acids. V was trimmed by 4 bases and J by 0 bases, leaving 10 bases between them. The germline V gene has CDR1 MNHEY and CDR2 SMNVEV (reference sequence). cDNA prepared by RNA extraction and subsequent reverse transcription served as the template for sequencing. Data came from immunoSEQ multiplex PCR; TCRdb stores just in-frame clones and leaves some out. The sample includes approximately 200,000 clones, roughly three fifths seen only once; the top ten take 0.69%. The rearrangement links TRBV27 to TRBJ1-5, with no clear D. The sequence came from a human donor with alopecia areata. The material was CD4+ T cells sorted from blood, obtained at week 4, from a patient treated with tofacitinib. This chain's CDR3 is CASSSFGDSNQPQHF. CDR3 bases: TGTGCCAGCAGTTCCTTCGGGGATAGCAATCAGCCCCAGCATTTT.